A single sample gave rise to the 19 T cell receptor beta chains below, sequenced in a study of T-cell memory formation after mild COVID-19. MiXCR was run by TCRdb on the 5' RACE reads, yielding one entry per CDR3 protein. The data contain 250,000 to 350,000 distinct CDR3 sequences, roughly 15% of them singletons. Material: PBMCs or a T cell subset sorted from them (not recorded which). These receptors originate from a man younger than 30 who had mild COVID-19 (a few samples of this study predate the infection). Cell type and time point are not known.

This clonotype turned up a few times. The chain recombines TRBV6-1 with TRBJ1-1; 8 bases map to TRBD1. The J segment lost 4 bases and the V segment lost 4 bases, leaving 5 bases of the junction unmatched. This CDR3 spans 14 amino acids. Per germline, CDR1 MNHNS and CDR2 SASEGT. Here the CDR3 DNA reads TGTGCCAGCAGTGTCAGGACAGGGAGCACTGAAGCTTTCTTT. This sequence encodes CASSVRTGSTEAFF.

V gene TRBV5-6 combines with J gene TRBJ2-7; D might be TRBD2 (6 bases). The CDR3 runs to 16 residues. Germline CDR1 SGHDT, CDR2 YYEEEE. V was clipped by 0 bases and J by 0 bases, with 13 bases between them. The CDR3 here is CASSLGLAGSSYEQYF. CDR3 sequence (DNA): TGTGCCAGCAGCTTGGGCTTGGCGGGAAGCTCCTACGAGCAGTACTTC.

This clonotype was recorded a few times. In DNA form, the CDR3 reads TGCAGCGATTCTGCTGGCGAGACCCAGTACTTC. Protein: CSDSAGETQYF. V and J are TRBV29-1 and TRBJ2-5; D gene unclear. The CDR3 sequence is 11 residues long. CDR1 is SQVTM, CDR2 ANQGSEA, per germline. V lost 7 bases and J 5 bases, leaving 11 bases between the germline ends.

The rearrangement links TRBV4-3 to TRBJ1-6, with a weak D call TRBD1 (5 bases). V was cut by 4 bases and J by 8 bases, with 12 bases left in between. CDR1 and CDR2 from the germline V gene are LGHNA and YSLEER. The CDR3 is made up of 14 amino acids. The CDR3 sequence: CASSPTSGDSPLHF. In DNA form, the CDR3 reads TGCGCCAGCAGCCCAACCTCGGGGGATTCACCCCTCCACTTT.

This clonotype was seen repeatedly, ten times or more. The chain joins TRBV29-1 to TRBJ2-2; D tentatively reads TRBD1 or TRBD2 (5 bases each). The CDR3 is 15 amino acids. V gave up 0 bases and J gave up 4 bases, with 12 bases separating them. CDR1 SQVTM and CDR2 ANQGSEA come from the germline V gene. This CDR3 is CSVEDLEGTTGELFF. CDR3 nucleotide sequence: TGCAGCGTTGAAGATCTTGAGGGGACCACCGGGGAGCTGTTTTTT.

This sequence joins TRBV4-1 and TRBJ2-5; no reliable D call. V was pared by 1 base and J by 5 bases, with 14 bases between. The CDR3 covers 15 residues. The germline V gene has CDR1 MGHRA and CDR2 YSYEKL. In nucleotides, the CDR3 is TGCGCCAGCAGCCAAGGAACCCGGCGCCACGAGACCCAGTACTTC. Residues: CASSQGTRRHETQYF.

This chain joins TRBV29-1 and TRBJ1-2; the D gene is possibly TRBD1 (6 bases). The V end was cut by 5 bases, the J end by 5 bases, with 9 bases between. CDR3 length: 11 amino acids. Germline V gene data show CDR1 as SQVTM and CDR2 as ANQGSEA. For the CDR3, the DNA is TGCAGCGTTCGACAGGATTATGGCTACACCTTC. Amino acid sequence: CSVRQDYGYTF.

This clonotype was recorded a few times. The chain links TRBV7-9 to TRBJ2-7; TRBD1 aligns across 8 bases. This CDR3 is built from 16 residues. Trimming removed 1 base from V and 2 bases from J; junction bases left unmatched: 7. Germline V gene data show CDR1 as SEHNR and CDR2 as FQNEAQ (reference sequence). The CDR3 is CASSLESGRGPYEQYF. The CDR3 DNA follows: TGTGCCAGCAGCTTAGAGTCTGGCAGGGGGCCCTACGAGCAGTACTTC.

V gene TRBV7-3 combines with J gene TRBJ1-1, with D unresolved. This CDR3 region has 14 residues. CDR1 and CDR2 (germline): SGHTA, FQGTGA. The V end lost 1 base, the J end lost 0 bases, and 6 bases lay between the germline ends. The CDR3 reads CASSLSSMNTEAFF. The CDR3 coding sequence is TGTGCCAGCAGCTTAAGTAGCATGAACACTGAAGCTTTCTTT. The whole variable domain, filled in from reference TRBV7-3 and TRBJ1-1, reads GAGVSQTPSNKVTEKGKYVELRCDPISGHTALYWYRQSLGQGPEFLIYFQGTGAADDSGLPNDRFFAVRPEGSVSTLKIQRTERGDSAVYLCASSLSSMNTEAFFGQGTRLTVV.

The chain is built from TRBV4-3 and TRBJ2-5; D might be TRBD2 (6 bases). V was clipped by 0 bases and J by 9 bases, with 17 bases between them. The V gene's germline CDR1 is LGHNA and CDR2 YSLEER. The CDR3 has 15 amino acids. CDR3 sequence (DNA): TGCGCCAGCAGCCAAGATGAGGCGGGGCTCCTTCCCCAGTACTTC. Translation: CASSQDEAGLLPQYF.

The chain links TRBV20-1 to TRBJ1-6; D may be TRBD1 (6 bases). The CDR3 runs to 17 residues. Deletions cut 5 bases from V and 10 bases from J, with 27 bases between. The V gene's germline CDR1 is DFQATT and CDR2 SNEGSKA (reference sequence). The CDR3 nucleotides are TGCAGTGCTCGAACAGGGAACTTAAGCAGGATTGTCTCACCCCTCCACTTT. It specifies CSARTGNLSRIVSPLHF.

This clonotype showed up just a few times. The CDR3 loop reads CASSLPGLGGSSYEQYF. CDR3 DNA: TGCGCCAGCAGCCTACCCGGGTTGGGCGGGTCCTCCTACGAGCAGTACTTC. The J gene is TRBJ2-7, the V gene TRBV5-1, with D possibly being TRBD2 (5 bases). V shed 4 bases and J shed 0 bases, with 20 bases lying between them. This CDR3 has 17 amino acids. Germline loops: CDR1 SGHRS, CDR2 YFSETQ.

This clonotype has a handful of counts. Mismatch with germline at one junction end may stem from a read error. The gene calls are TRBV18 and TRBJ1-6; D unclear. The CDR3 contains 18 residues. CDR1 is KGHSH and CDR2 is LQKENI in the germline V gene. The CDR3 loop is CASSPRGSKETSGSRLTF. CDR3 in DNA: TGTGCCAGCTCACCACGCGGTAGTAAGGAAACCAGTGGCTCTAGGTTGACCTTT. Looking up the rest from reference TRBV18 and TRBJ1-6 gives the full variable domain: NAGVMQNPRHLVRRRGQEARLRCSPMKGHSHVYWYRQLPEEGLKFMVYLQKENIIDESGMPKERFSAEFPKEGPSILRIQQVVRGDSAAYFCASSPRGSKETSGSRLTFGNGTRLTVT.

The gene calls are TRBV7-9 and TRBJ1-6; the match to TRBD1 covers 7 bases. The V and J ends lost 6 bases and 9 bases, in that order; junction bases with no gene match: 2. The CDR3 has 12 residues. The germline gives CDR1 SEHNR, CDR2 FQNEAQ (reference sequence). This chain's CDR3 is CASRTGTSPLHF. In DNA, the CDR3 is TGTGCCAGCAGGACAGGGACTTCACCCCTCCACTTT.

The rearrangement links TRBV11-1 to TRBJ1-1; a possible D gene is TRBD1 (5 bases). With 5 bases removed from V and 3 bases from J, the gap between germline ends came to 13 bases. CDR3 length: 14 residues. The germline CDR1 and CDR2 sequences are SGHAT and FQDESV (reference sequence). CDR3 sequence: CASSRSRDYTEAFF. Here the CDR3 DNA reads TGTGCCAGCAGCCGCTCCAGGGACTACACTGAAGCTTTCTTT.

The rearrangement joins TRBV7-2 to TRBJ1-5; D perhaps matches TRBD1 (5 bases). The germline V gene encodes CDR1 SGHTA and CDR2 FQGNSA. This CDR3 region has 14 residues. With 3 bases removed from V and 5 bases from J, the gap between germline ends came to 11 bases. CDR3 residues: CASSFPGRDQPQHF. The CDR3 DNA is TGTGCCAGCAGCTTCCCAGGGAGGGATCAGCCCCAGCATTTT.

The chain employs TRBV6-5 and TRBJ2-3; 7 bases are shared with TRBD1. This CDR3 contains 15 residues. Germline loops: CDR1 MNHEY, CDR2 SVGAGI. Trimming cost V 6 bases and J 5 bases; bases outside gene matches: 11. DNA for the CDR3: TGTGCCAGCAGCTTCACACAGGGGACGTTAGATACGCAGTATTTT. It yields the protein CASSFTQGTLDTQYF.

This clonotype has a handful of counts. The chain uses TRBV4-1 and TRBJ2-7; a weak D match, TRBD1 (6 bases). Germline values: CDR1 MGHRA, CDR2 YSYEKL. The CDR3 loop spans 17 amino acids. Trimming pared 0 bases from V and 2 bases from J, leaving 17 bases between. The DNA of the CDR3 is TGCGCCAGCAGCCAAGATTCCGGACAGTCCTGGCCCTACGAGCAGTACTTC. This codes for CASSQDSGQSWPYEQYF.

This sequence joins TRBV6-5 and TRBJ2-3; TRBD1 agrees at 8 bases. Germline loops: CDR1 MNHEY, CDR2 SVGAGI. Trimming at V came to 5 bases and at J to 4 bases, leaving 8 bases not matched to a gene. This CDR3 has 15 amino acids. CDR3: CASSTRTGLADTQYF. CDR3 nucleotides: TGTGCCAGCAGTACCAGGACAGGGTTGGCAGATACGCAGTATTTT.